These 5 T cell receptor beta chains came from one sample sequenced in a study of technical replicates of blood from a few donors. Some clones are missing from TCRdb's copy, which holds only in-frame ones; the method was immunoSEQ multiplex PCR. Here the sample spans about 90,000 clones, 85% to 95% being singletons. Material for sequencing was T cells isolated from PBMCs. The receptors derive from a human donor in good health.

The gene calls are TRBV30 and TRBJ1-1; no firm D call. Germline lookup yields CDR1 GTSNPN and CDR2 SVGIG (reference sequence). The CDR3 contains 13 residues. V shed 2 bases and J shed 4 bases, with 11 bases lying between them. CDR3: CAWSLHGGTEAFF. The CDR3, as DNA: TGTGCCTGGAGTTTACACGGCGGCACTGAAGCTTTCTTT.

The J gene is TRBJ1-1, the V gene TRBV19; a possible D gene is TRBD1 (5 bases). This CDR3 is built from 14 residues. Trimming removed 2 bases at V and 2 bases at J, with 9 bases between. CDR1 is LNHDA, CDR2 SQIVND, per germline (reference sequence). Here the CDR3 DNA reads TGTGCCAGTAGTATATGGGGGGGTAACACTGAAGCTTTCTTT. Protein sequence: CASSIWGGNTEAFF.

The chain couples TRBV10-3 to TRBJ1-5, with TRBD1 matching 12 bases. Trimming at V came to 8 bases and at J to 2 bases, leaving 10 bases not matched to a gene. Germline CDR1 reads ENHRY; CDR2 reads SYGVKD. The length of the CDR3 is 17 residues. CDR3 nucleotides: TGTGCCATCCAAGCCGGGACAGGGGGCCGGGGCAATCAGCCCCAGCATTTT. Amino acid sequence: CAIQAGTGGRGNQPQHF.

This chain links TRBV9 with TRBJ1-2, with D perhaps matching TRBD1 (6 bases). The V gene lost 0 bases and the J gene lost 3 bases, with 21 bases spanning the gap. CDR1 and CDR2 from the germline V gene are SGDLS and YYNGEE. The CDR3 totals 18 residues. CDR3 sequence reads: CASSVGGGGLTPHYGYTF. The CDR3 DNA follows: TGTGCCAGCAGCGTAGGGGGAGGGGGTCTCACTCCTCACTATGGCTACACCTTC. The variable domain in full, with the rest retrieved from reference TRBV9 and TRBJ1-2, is DSGVTQTPKHLITATGQRVTLRCSPRSGDLSVYWYQQSLDQGLQFLIQYYNGEERAKGNILERFSAQQFPDLHSELNLSSLELGDSALYFCASSVGGGGLTPHYGYTFGSGTRLTVV.

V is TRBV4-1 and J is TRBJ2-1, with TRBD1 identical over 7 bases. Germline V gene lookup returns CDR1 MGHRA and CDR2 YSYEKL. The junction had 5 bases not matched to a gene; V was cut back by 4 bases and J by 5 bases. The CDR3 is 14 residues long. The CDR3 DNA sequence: TGCGCCAGCAGCCCCCCCACAGGGGACAATGAGCAGTTCTTC. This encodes CASSPPTGDNEQFF.